This TCR beta chain was captured in a study of CD8 T cells in ankylosing spondylitis. This clonotype has more than one count but fewer than ten. Quantitative barcoded 5'-RACE was used to prepare TCR beta libraries. TCRdb re-called the 5' RACE reads through MiXCR, storing one row per CDR3 protein. The repertoire holds 250,000 to 400,000 distinct CDR3 sequences, approximately 10% seen once, with about 10% in the top ten. This receptor was obtained from a female donor with ankylosing spondylitis or in good health (not recorded which). The sequenced sample was blood, either unsorted or a sorted T cell fraction (not recorded which).

In DNA form, the CDR3 reads TGTGCCAGCACCAGGGGACTAGCGGACTCCTACGAGCAGTACTTC. Translation: CASTRGLADSYEQYF. V usage is TRBV12-3 or TRBV12-4 and J usage is TRBJ2-7, with 11 bases aligning to TRBD2. CDR3 size: 15 residues. V shed 7 bases, J shed 0 bases, and the junction held 5 bases outside the gene matches.